This passage covers 26 T cell receptor beta chains from one sample sequenced in a study of tumor and adjacent non-tumor tissue in lung cancer. No cell sorting was done before RNA was extracted from the tissue. TCRbeta libraries were built with three rounds of nested PCR, modified from ARM-PCR. A single record per CDR3 protein comes from TCRdb applying MiXCR to the multiplex PCR reads. The table shows 60,000 to 90,000 distinct CDR3 sequences, with around 74% occurring only once. Sequenced sample: lung tumor tissue. These receptors all stem from a woman in her forties or fifties with non-small cell lung cancer.

Turning to this clonotype: Its ends do not fully match the called genes, so a read error is possible. V is TRBV12-3 or TRBV12-4 and J is TRBJ1-1, with TRBD1 as a possible D gene (6 bases). The CDR3 length is 14 residues. The CDR3 sequence is CASSGHGGGTEALF. The CDR3 DNA reads TGTGCCAGCAGCGGACATGGCGGGGGCACTGAAGCTCTCTTT.

There are a few counts of this clonotype. J is TRBJ2-2 and V is TRBV5-1, with 10 bases identical to TRBD1. The J segment lost 5 bases and the V segment lost 4 bases, leaving 5 bases of the junction unmatched. Germline V CDR1 and CDR2: SGHRS, YFSETQ. CDR3 length equals 15 residues. CDR3 protein: CASSKGTGVTGELFF. As DNA, the CDR3 is TGCGCCAGCAGCAAAGGGACAGGGGTAACCGGGGAGCTGTTTTTT.

For this clonotype: Just one base apart from a much larger clone, this may be a read error. The chain uses TRBV28 and TRBJ2-2; D call uncertain. Germline V gene data show CDR1 as MDHEN and CDR2 as SYDVKM. Trimming left V 6 bases short and J 7 bases short, with 6 bases between. The CDR3 length is 11 residues. CDR3 region: CASSTFGELFF. CDR3 sequence (DNA): TGTGCCAGCAGCACATTCGGGGAGCTGTTTTTT.

CDR3 sequence reads: CVGRVPGANVLTF. The CDR3 region has the DNA TGTGTCGGCCGCGTTCCCGGGGCCAACGTCCTGACTTTC. V is TRBV12-3 or TRBV12-4 and J is TRBJ2-6; D is ambiguous. This CDR3 is built from 13 residues.

This clonotype has ten or more counts. The genes are TRBV7-9 and TRBJ2-3; no firm D call. V lost 3 bases, J lost 2 bases, and 0 bases lay in between. This CDR3 is built from 11 residues. The germline gives CDR1 SEHNR, CDR2 FQNEAQ (reference sequence). CDR3 coding DNA: TGTGCCAGCAGCTTCACAGATACGCAGTATTTT. It translates to CASSFTDTQYF. Combining the CDR3 with reference TRBV7-9 and TRBJ2-3 gives the whole variable domain DTGVSQNPRHKITKRGQNVTFRCDPISEHNRLYWYRQTLGQGPEFLTYFQNEAQLEKSRLLSDRFSAERPKGSFSTLEIQRTEQGDSAMYLCASSFTDTQYFGPGTRLTVL.

Note on this clonotype: An end of the junction does not agree with germline; a read error may underlie this. V usage is TRBV6-1 and J usage is TRBJ2-6; 11 nucleotides match TRBD2. The CDR3 covers 17 residues. The V gene's germline CDR1 is MNHNS and CDR2 SASEGT. The CDR3 sequence is CPSSELAGVTGANVLTF. CDR3 DNA: TGTCCCAGCAGTGAACTAGCGGGAGTCACTGGTGCCAACGTCCTGACTTTC.

This clonotype was counted many times. The V gene is TRBV28, the J gene TRBJ1-2; possibly TRBD1 for D (5 bases). CDR3 length equals 17 residues. The V gene's germline CDR1 is MDHEN and CDR2 SYDVKM. V was shortened by 6 bases and J by 3 bases, with 23 bases between the two germline ends. CDR3 sequence: CASSTALLGGEDYGYTF. Written as DNA, the CDR3 is TGTGCCAGCAGCACTGCGTTGCTCGGGGGAGAAGACTATGGCTACACCTTC.

As for this clonotype: At one end the junction does not follow the germline gene, possibly because of a read error. The chain is built from TRBV5-6 and TRBJ2-6; 7 bases align to TRBD2. Germline CDR1 reads SGHDT; CDR2 reads YYEEEE. The CDR3 length is 18 residues. The CDR3, as DNA: TGTGGCAGCAGCTTGTTGTCGGCGGGAGTGGGTGGGACCAACGTCCTGACTTTC. The encoded protein is CGSSLLSAGVGGTNVLTF.

About this clonotype: Mismatch with germline at one junction end may stem from a read error. The J gene is TRBJ1-6, the V gene TRBV11-2, with 10 bases aligning to TRBD1. Per the germline V gene, CDR1 is SGHAT and CDR2 is FQNNGV. This CDR3 comprises 15 residues. CDR3 region: CVSSLETGGHSSLHF. The CDR3 nucleotides read TGTGTCAGCAGCTTAGAGACAGGGGGCCATTCATCCCTCCACTTT.

This clonotype was seen ten or more times. The V and J genes are TRBV5-1 and TRBJ2-7; 7 nucleotides line up with TRBD1. With V trimmed by 2 bases and J by 3 bases, 8 bases remained unmatched. Per germline, CDR1 SGHRS and CDR2 YFSETQ. This CDR3 region has 15 residues. The CDR3 sequence is CASSFSRTGLYEQYF. The CDR3 coding sequence is TGCGCCAGCAGCTTCAGCCGGACAGGTCTCTACGAGCAGTACTTC.

The chain's CDR3 is CSATLPGLVTGELFF. CDR3 DNA: TGCAGTGCTACATTGCCGGGACTAGTAACCGGGGAGCTGTTTTTT. The genes are TRBV20-1 and TRBJ2-2, with 8 bases aligning to TRBD2. This CDR3 contains 15 residues. Germline V gene sequence: CDR1 DFQATT, CDR2 SNEGSKA (reference sequence). The junction had 9 bases not matched to a gene; V was cut back by 4 bases and J by 5 bases.

The chain couples TRBV30 to TRBJ1-1; D remains ambiguous. The germline CDR1 and CDR2 sequences are GTSNPN and SVGIG (reference sequence). The CDR3 covers 13 residues. The V gene lost 0 bases and the J gene lost 4 bases, with 9 bases spanning the gap. The CDR3 loop reads CAWSVVDGTEAFF. The CDR3, as DNA: TGTGCCTGGAGTGTAGTGGATGGCACTGAAGCTTTCTTT.

V is TRBV14 and J is TRBJ1-4, with D unclear. The CDR3 runs 15 residues. Deletions cut 11 bases from V and 8 bases from J, with 24 bases between. Germline V lookup: CDR1 SGHDN, CDR2 FVKESK. CDR3 region: CAGTQEEGKGEKLFF. The DNA for the CDR3 is TGTGCCGGCACCCAAGAGGAAGGGAAAGGGGAAAAACTGTTTTTT.

V is TRBV11-3 and J is TRBJ2-4, with D tentatively TRBD1 (6 bases). Germline V gene sequence: CDR1 SGHNT, CDR2 YENEEA. CDR3 length equals 14 residues. The CDR3 here is CVNSSTREGGIQYF. The CDR3, as DNA: TGTGTCAACAGCTCAACACGGGAAGGGGGTATTCAGTACTTC.

Sample share makes this clonotype medium-sized. This chain connects TRBV4-1 to TRBJ2-2; D gene uncertain. In germline, CDR1 is MGHRA, CDR2 YSYEKL. There are 13 residues in the CDR3. The V and J ends lost 10 bases and 1 base respectively, with 10 bases between them. For the CDR3, the DNA is TGCGCCACCACCTGGGGGAACACCGGGGAGCTGTTTTTT. Translation: CATTWGNTGELFF.

As regards this clonotype: Mismatch with germline at one junction end may stem from a read error. The chain uses TRBV6-2 or TRBV6-3 and TRBJ2-5, with D perhaps being TRBD1 or TRBD2 (5 bases each). Germline CDR1 MNHEY, CDR2 SVGEGT. CDR3 length equals 14 residues. This CDR3 reads CASSYSNGTETQYF. The CDR3 coding sequence is TGCGCCAGCAGTTACTCGAATGGGACGGAGACCCAGTACTTC.

Details on this clonotype: This is likely a read error, given that the CDR3 carries no conserved phenylalanine or tryptophan at its end. The V call is TRBV4-1, the J call TRBJ2-7; TRBD2 aligns across 11 bases. Germline assignment: CDR1 MGHRA and CDR2 YSYEKL. The CDR3 is 17 amino acids. The junction had 10 bases not matched to a gene; V was cut back by 5 bases and J by 1 base. CDR3 DNA sequence: TGCGCCAGCAGCACCGGACTAGCGGGTCGGAGTTCCTACGAGCAGTACTCC. It is translated as CASSTGLAGRSSYEQYS.

Details on this clonotype: The final CDR3 position lacks the conserved phenylalanine or tryptophan, pointing to a likely read error. This rearrangement joins TRBV6-1 to TRBJ2-7; 7 bases agree with TRBD2. CDR1 MNHNS and CDR2 SASEGT come from the germline V gene. The CDR3 extends over 16 amino acids. CDR3 DNA: TGTGCCAGCAGCCGAACCGGGAGGCCTAGTTCCTATGAGCAGTACTCC. This sequence encodes CASSRTGRPSSYEQYS.

The chain joins TRBV12-3 or TRBV12-4 to TRBJ1-2; a weak D match, TRBD1 (6 bases). Trimming took off 11 bases at V and 0 bases at J, with 16 bases between the two ends. The CDR3 consists of 14 residues. The CDR3 DNA follows: TGTGCCTGCAATTTAGGGGGAACTAACTATGGCTACACCTTC. The encoded protein is CACNLGGTNYGYTF.

A word on this clonotype: The CDR3 does not close with the conserved phenylalanine or tryptophan, likely indicating a read error. The DNA is left out, because the CDR3 cannot be placed on it with certainty; the CDR3 is given as TCRdb lists it. This chain joins TRBV29-1 and TRBJ2-7; the D call of TRBD1 is as the table states it, not checked on the DNA. Per germline, CDR1 SQVTM and CDR2 ANQGSEA. The CDR3 sequence runs 13 residues, both termini included. This CDR3 is CSVEGDKGDEQHL.

The chain combines TRBV10-1 with TRBJ2-1, with 8 bases lining up with TRBD2. The CDR3 is made up of 17 amino acids. Losses at the gene ends were 2 bases for V and 13 bases for J; bases not matched to a gene: 19. Per the germline V gene, CDR1 is WNHNN and CDR2 is SYGVQD (reference sequence). CDR3 residues: CASSEKPGRGSYIEQFF. CDR3 coding DNA: TGCGCCAGCAGTGAGAAGCCCGGGAGGGGGTCCTACATTGAACAGTTCTTC.

Worth noting for this clonotype: One end of the junction is discordant with germline, which a read error may explain. The rearrangement links TRBV11-3 to TRBJ2-3, with 7 bases lining up with TRBD2. This CDR3 region has 16 residues. Germline lookup yields CDR1 SGHNT and CDR2 YENEEA. For the CDR3, the DNA is TGTGCCATCAGCTTAGGATGGCGGGAGAGTGCAGATACTCAGTATTTT. Translating gives CAISLGWRESADTQYF.

This clonotype is judged medium-sized. V is TRBV11-3 and J is TRBJ2-3; TRBD2 agrees at 7 bases. Looked up from germline, CDR1 is SGHNT and CDR2 is YENEEA. CDR3 length: 15 amino acids. V lost 5 bases to trimming and J lost 1 base; unmatched junction nucleotides: 6. The CDR3: CASSPLGGGTDTQYF. CDR3 nucleotide sequence: TGTGCCAGCAGCCCCCTTGGGGGGGGCACAGATACGCAGTATTTT.

Points on this clonotype: The junction shows a germline mismatch at one end, possibly a read error. This chain uses TRBV6-5 with TRBJ1-1; 7 positions match TRBD1. Germline V lookup: CDR1 MNHEY, CDR2 SVGAGI. The CDR3 runs 15 residues. The DNA for the CDR3 is TGTGCCAGCAGTCGGCAGGGGGGCGGCGACACTGGAGCTTTCTTT. Its translation: CASSRQGGGDTGAFF.

The chain has TRBV6-5 and TRBJ1-1; D uncertain. V was trimmed by 11 bases and J by 4 bases, leaving 17 bases between them. CDR3 length equals 13 residues. Germline assignment: CDR1 MNHEY and CDR2 SVGAGI. The CDR3 DNA follows: TGTGCCCTCGCACGGCAGGTGATCACTGAAGCTTTCTTT. Amino acids: CALARQVITEAFF.

By its share, this clonotype is medium-sized (0.01 to 0.1%). The V and J genes are TRBV6-6 and TRBJ1-4; possibly TRBD1 for D (6 bases). Trimming left V 6 bases short and J 6 bases short, with 11 bases between. From germline, CDR1 is MNHNY and CDR2 SVGAGI (reference sequence). This CDR3 has 13 residues. The CDR3 spells CASRAGADEKLFF. The CDR3 DNA follows: TGTGCCAGCAGGGCAGGGGCGGATGAAAAACTGTTTTTT.